The subject of this entry is one T cell receptor beta chain. This entry belongs to a study of T cell changes during pregnancy in multiple sclerosis. Germline V CDR1 and CDR2: MNHNS, SASEGT. The CDR3 is 14 amino acids. J was trimmed by 5 bases and V by 3 bases; bases with no gene match: 6. Measured with immunoSEQ multiplex PCR; TCRdb has only the in-frame clones, and not every one. There are fewer than 65,000 clones in the sample; about 90% occur only once, and roughly a tenth lies in the top ten. This specimen was CD8+ T cells from peripheral blood mononuclear cells, taken after pregnancy. The sequence was obtained from a female donor with multiple sclerosis, enrolled in a pregnancy study. The V call is TRBV6-1, the J call TRBJ2-7; 8 nucleotides line up with TRBD1. CDR3 sequence reads: CASSDPGQGDEQYF. In nucleotides, the CDR3 is TGTGCCAGCAGTGACCCAGGACAGGGAGACGAGCAGTACTTC.